The 24 T cell receptor beta chains below all came from one sample that was sequenced in a study of beta chain features in type 1 diabetes. Of the isolated RNA, all was reverse transcribed, and so the sequenced material was expressed TCRB transcripts. Clones were sequenced by immunoSEQ multiplex PCR, and TCRdb holds only the in-frame ones, with some missing. Of roughly 230,000 clones in the sample, over 9.5% were seen once. The material sequenced was naive CD4+ T cells from blood. These receptors originate from a woman between 18 and 30 years old in good health.

The rearrangement joins TRBV19 to TRBJ2-7, with D perhaps TRBD2 (6 bases). V lost 5 bases to trimming and J lost 3 bases, with 23 bases between them. CDR1 is LNHDA, CDR2 SQIVND, per germline (reference sequence). The CDR3 length is 17 residues. CDR3 coding DNA: TGTGCCAGTAGTCCTGGGCTTCAGGGAGGCCTACACTACGAGCAGTACTTC. This gives the protein CASSPGLQGGLHYEQYF.

This clone was picked up many times. The V gene is TRBV10-3, the J gene TRBJ1-6; D is uncertain. The CDR3 runs 13 residues. The V and J ends lost 2 bases and 13 bases respectively, with 12 bases between them. Germline CDR1 is ENHRY and CDR2 is SYGVKD. CDR3 DNA sequence: TGTGCCATCAGTGAGAGTGCAGACTCGCCCCTCCACTTT. Translated: CAISESADSPLHF.

This clone was seen a handful of times. The genes are TRBV9 and TRBJ2-3; 9 nucleotides match TRBD2. Unmatched junction bases numbered 8, after V lost 0 bases and J lost 0 bases. Germline V lookup: CDR1 SGDLS, CDR2 YYNGEE. This CDR3 spans 18 amino acids. The CDR3 sequence is CASSVAGVAGASTDTQYF. CDR3 bases: TGTGCCAGCAGCGTAGCTGGGGTAGCGGGGGCCAGCACAGATACGCAGTATTTT.

A few counts support this clone. The V gene is TRBV18, the J gene TRBJ1-5; 7 nucleotides agree with TRBD1. The length of the CDR3 is 16 residues. The V gene end was trimmed by 0 bases and the J gene end by 5 bases; junction bases not matched to a gene: 7. Germline loops: CDR1 KGHSH, CDR2 LQKENI. The CDR3 region has the DNA TGTGCCAGCTCACCACCGAGGGGGCAGGGCGATCAGCCCCAGCATTTT. Translation: CASSPPRGQGDQPQHF.

This clone was seen a handful of times. The chain has TRBV5-1 and TRBJ2-3; 12 bases fit TRBD1. CDR3 length: 17 amino acids. Per the germline V gene, CDR1 is SGHRS and CDR2 is YFSETQ. Trimming cost V 3 bases and J 6 bases; bases outside gene matches: 11. CDR3 sequence (DNA): TGCGCCAGCAGCTACGAAACCACGGGACAGGGGGCTGATACGCAGTATTTT. This codes for CASSYETTGQGADTQYF.

The chain links TRBV25-1 to TRBJ1-2, with a tentative D call TRBD1 (5 bases). From germline, CDR1 is MGHDK and CDR2 SYGVNS. The CDR3 loop spans 15 amino acids. Deletions cut 5 bases from V and 8 bases from J, with 21 bases between. The CDR3 here is CASSSGEGLIGGYTF. In DNA, the CDR3 is TGTGCCAGCAGTAGTGGGGAGGGACTGATCGGAGGCTACACCTTC.

This clone was recorded once. The chain recombines TRBV10-3 with TRBJ1-5; D uncertain. CDR1 ENHRY and CDR2 SYGVKD come from the germline V gene. Trimming removed 2 bases from V and 6 bases from J, with 8 bases in between. The CDR3 length is 13 residues. Written as DNA, the CDR3 is TGTGCCATCAGTGAGGACGGGATTCAGCCCCAGCATTTT. Amino acids: CAISEDGIQPQHF.

This clone was seen repeatedly, ten times or more. V is TRBV7-2 and J is TRBJ2-2; D is ambiguous. This CDR3 has 15 residues. The germline gives CDR1 SGHTA, CDR2 FQGNSA. V gave up 0 bases and J gave up 2 bases, with 7 bases separating them. DNA of the CDR3: TGTGCCAGCAGCTTAGCGGGCGTTAACACCGGGGAGCTGTTTTTT. It translates to CASSLAGVNTGELFF.

This clone was detected only a few times. This rearrangement joins TRBV7-9 to TRBJ2-2; 9 bases align to TRBD2. In germline, CDR1 is SEHNR, CDR2 FQNEAQ (reference sequence). V trimming: 2 bases; J trimming: 4 bases; junction bases outside the gene matches: 5. The CDR3 covers 16 residues. CDR3 nucleotides: TGTGCCAGCAGCTTAAAGGTAGCGGGAGTCACCGGGGAGCTGTTTTTT. It encodes CASSLKVAGVTGELFF.

The table lists this clone with a few counts. The chain uses TRBV2 and TRBJ1-2; no definite D call. V was pared by 6 bases and J by 4 bases, with 9 bases between. This CDR3 region has 12 residues. In germline, CDR1 is SNHLY, CDR2 FYNNEI. The CDR3 nucleotides read TGTGCCAGCAGACAGTCGACCTATGGCTACACCTTC. Translation gives CASRQSTYGYTF.

The chain combines TRBV5-1 with TRBJ2-1; TRBD1 agrees at 8 bases. Germline lookup yields CDR1 SGHRS and CDR2 YFSETQ. This CDR3 is built from 15 residues. V shed 4 bases and J 8 bases; nucleotides not matched to a gene: 11. The CDR3 is CASSQLQGVVHEQFF. CDR3 in DNA: TGCGCCAGCAGCCAATTACAGGGGGTTGTCCATGAGCAGTTCTTC.

V and J are TRBV5-4 and TRBJ2-5, with 16 bases aligning to TRBD2. The CDR3 is 17 amino acids. The germline CDR1 and CDR2 sequences are SGHNT and YYREEE (reference sequence). Trimming at V came to 4 bases and at J to 5 bases, leaving 8 bases not matched to a gene. This CDR3 reads CASSPGTSGGARETQYF. In DNA, the CDR3 is TGTGCCAGCAGCCCCGGGACTAGCGGGGGGGCGAGGGAGACCCAGTACTTC. Full variable domain (missing parts from reference TRBV5-4 and TRBJ2-5): ETGVTQSPTHLIKTRGQQVTLRCSSQSGHNTVSWYQQALGQGPQFIFQYYREEENGRGNFPPRFSGLQFPNYSSELNVNALELDDSALYLCASSPGTSGGARETQYFGPGTRLLVL.

This clone has only a few counts. CDR3: CASNGQGYNEQFF. In nucleotides, the CDR3 is TGTGCCAGCAACGGACAGGGTTACAATGAGCAGTTCTTC. The V and J genes are TRBV9 and TRBJ2-1; 8 bases map to TRBD1. Per the germline V gene, CDR1 is SGDLS and CDR2 is YYNGEE. The CDR3 covers 13 residues. V shed 6 bases, J shed 4 bases, and the junction held 3 bases outside the gene matches. The full variable domain, its missing parts supplied by reference TRBV9 and TRBJ2-1, is DSGVTQTPKHLITATGQRVTLRCSPRSGDLSVYWYQQSLDQGLQFLIQYYNGEERAKGNILERFSAQQFPDLHSELNLSSLELGDSALYFCASNGQGYNEQFFGPGTRLTVL.

The rearrangement uses TRBV9 and TRBJ2-2; 8 bases are shared with TRBD1. CDR1 and CDR2 (germline): SGDLS, YYNGEE. V dropped 5 bases and J dropped 5; count of bases not matched to a gene: 8. CDR3 size: 15 residues. The CDR3 coding sequence is TGTGCCAGCAGTGACGGGACAGGACGTACCGGGGAGCTGTTTTTT. It specifies CASSDGTGRTGELFF. Drawing the rest from reference TRBV9 and TRBJ2-2, the complete variable domain is DSGVTQTPKHLITATGQRVTLRCSPRSGDLSVYWYQQSLDQGLQFLIQYYNGEERAKGNILERFSAQQFPDLHSELNLSSLELGDSALYFCASSDGTGRTGELFFGEGSRLTVL.

This clone occurred a few times. V is TRBV7-2 and J is TRBJ2-5, with a weak D call TRBD1 (5 bases). CDR1 is SGHTA, CDR2 FQGNSA, per germline. V dropped 3 bases and J dropped 3 bases, with 14 bases sitting between them. The CDR3 covers 15 residues. CDR3 sequence: CASSFRVGREETQYF. For the CDR3, the DNA is TGTGCCAGCAGCTTTAGAGTGGGGCGCGAAGAGACCCAGTACTTC. Combining the CDR3 with reference TRBV7-2 and TRBJ2-5 gives the whole variable domain GAGVSQSPSNKVTEKGKDVELRCDPISGHTALYWYRQSLGQGLEFLIYFQGNSAPDKSGLPSDRFSAERTGGSVSTLTIQRTQQEDSAVYLCASSFRVGREETQYFGPGTRLLVL.

The sample holds a few counts of this clone. V is TRBV7-9 and J is TRBJ2-1; D gene unclear. V was pared by 7 bases and J by 0 bases, with 13 bases between. This CDR3 has 15 amino acids. Germline V lookup: CDR1 SEHNR, CDR2 FQNEAQ (reference sequence). The CDR3 spells CASTPAPSSYNEQFF. The CDR3 DNA sequence: TGTGCCAGCACCCCAGCGCCGAGCTCCTACAATGAGCAGTTCTTC.

This chain joins TRBV9 and TRBJ1-2, with D perhaps matching TRBD1 (6 bases). Germline V gene data show CDR1 as SGDLS and CDR2 as YYNGEE. This CDR3 comprises 16 residues. Trimming took off 4 bases at V and 3 bases at J, with 19 bases between the two ends. DNA of the CDR3: TGTGCCAGCAGCTCATGGGACACTATCTCGGACTATGGCTACACCTTC. This sequence encodes CASSSWDTISDYGYTF. Full variable domain (missing parts from reference TRBV9 and TRBJ1-2): DSGVTQTPKHLITATGQRVTLRCSPRSGDLSVYWYQQSLDQGLQFLIQYYNGEERAKGNILERFSAQQFPDLHSELNLSSLELGDSALYFCASSSWDTISDYGYTFGSGTRLTVV.

The chain employs TRBV19 and TRBJ2-1; 9 bases are a match to TRBD2. V dropped 4 bases and J dropped 0; count of bases not matched to a gene: 4. Germline values: CDR1 LNHDA, CDR2 SQIVND (reference sequence). This CDR3 is 16 amino acids long. For the CDR3, the DNA is TGTGCCAGTAGTACACGTAGCGGGGGCTCCTACAATGAGCAGTTCTTC. Encoded protein: CASSTRSGGSYNEQFF. The full variable domain, in which reference TRBV19 and TRBJ2-1 provide the parts outside the CDR3, is DGGITQSPKYLFRKEGQNVTLSCEQNLNHDAMYWYRQDPGQGLRLIYYSQIVNDFQKGDIAEGYSVSREKKESFPLTVTSAQKNPTAFYLCASSTRSGGSYNEQFFGPGTRLTVL.

This clone was picked up a small number of times. The chain is built from TRBV19 and TRBJ2-7; D possibly corresponds to TRBD1 (6 bases). The length of the CDR3 is 16 residues. Germline CDR1 is LNHDA and CDR2 is SQIVND (reference sequence). V lost 5 bases and J 3 bases, leaving 20 bases between the germline ends. In DNA, the CDR3 is TGTGCCAGTAGTGGCCTCACGCAGGGGCGAAACTACGAGCAGTACTTC. Its protein product is CASSGLTQGRNYEQYF.

The V gene is TRBV30, the J gene TRBJ2-3, with D possibly TRBD2 on 7 matching bases. This CDR3 spans 14 amino acids. With 4 bases removed from V and 1 base from J, the gap between germline ends came to 12 bases. Germline V gives CDR1 GTSNPN, CDR2 SVGIG (reference sequence). The CDR3 loop reads CAWMTGGRTDTQYF. The CDR3 DNA reads as TGTGCCTGGATGACGGGGGGCCGCACAGATACGCAGTATTTT.

The J gene is TRBJ2-4, the V gene TRBV5-1; D is possibly TRBD2 (5 bases). This CDR3 comprises 13 residues. Trimming cost V 4 bases and J 8 bases, with 13 bases left between them. CDR1 is SGHRS, CDR2 YFSETQ, per germline. This chain's CDR3 is CASSPGNSDIQYF. The CDR3, as DNA: TGCGCCAGCAGCCCGGGGAATAGTGACATTCAGTACTTC.

This clone was detected only a few times. The gene calls are TRBV14 and TRBJ2-1, with 11 bases identical to TRBD2. After removal of 2 bases from V and 9 bases from J, the junction contained 6 bases not matched to a gene. The CDR3 sequence is 15 residues long. The V gene's germline CDR1 is SGHDN and CDR2 FVKESK. CDR3 loop: CASSQSSGGLVEQFF. CDR3 DNA sequence: TGTGCCAGCAGCCAATCTAGCGGGGGGTTGGTTGAGCAGTTCTTC.

This chain connects TRBV19 to TRBJ1-4; TRBD1 matches 7 bases. Trimming removed 9 bases from V and 1 base from J; junction bases left unmatched: 2. The CDR3 totals 13 residues. CDR1 LNHDA and CDR2 SQIVND come from the germline V gene (reference sequence). The CDR3 loop reads CASRQGTNEKLFF. The DNA for the CDR3 is TGTGCCAGCAGACAGGGAACTAATGAAAAACTGTTTTTT. Full variable domain (rest looked up from reference TRBV19 and TRBJ1-4): DGGITQSPKYLFRKEGQNVTLSCEQNLNHDAMYWYRQDPGQGLRLIYYSQIVNDFQKGDIAEGYSVSREKKESFPLTVTSAQKNPTAFYLCASRQGTNEKLFFGSGTQLSVL.

This chain uses TRBV29-1 with TRBJ2-7, with 13 bases matching TRBD2. CDR3 length: 16 residues. From germline, CDR1 is SQVTM and CDR2 ANQGSEA. V was pared by 4 bases and J by 2 bases, with 8 bases of the junction left unmatched. The CDR3 DNA is TGCAGCGTTGGGGCTGGACTAGCGGGAGTGGCCTACGAGCAGTACTTC. Translated, it gives CSVGAGLAGVAYEQYF.